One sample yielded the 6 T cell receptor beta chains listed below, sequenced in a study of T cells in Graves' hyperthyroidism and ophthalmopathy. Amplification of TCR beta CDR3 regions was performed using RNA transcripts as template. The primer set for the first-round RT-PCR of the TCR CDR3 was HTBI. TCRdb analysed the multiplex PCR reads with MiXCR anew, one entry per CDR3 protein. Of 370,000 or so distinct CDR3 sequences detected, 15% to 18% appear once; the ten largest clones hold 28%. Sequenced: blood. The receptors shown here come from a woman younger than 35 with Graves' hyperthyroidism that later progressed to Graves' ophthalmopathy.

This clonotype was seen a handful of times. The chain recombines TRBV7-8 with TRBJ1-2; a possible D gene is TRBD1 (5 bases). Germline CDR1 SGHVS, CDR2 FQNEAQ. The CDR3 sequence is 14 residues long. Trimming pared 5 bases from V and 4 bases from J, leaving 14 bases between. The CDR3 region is CASSPMPGLYGYTF. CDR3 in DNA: TGTGCCAGCAGCCCGATGCCGGGACTCTATGGCTACACCTTC.

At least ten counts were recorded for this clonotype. The CDR3 bases are TGTGCCAGCTCTCCGGGGACTAGCGGGACCTCCTACGAGCAGTACTTC. This translates into CASSPGTSGTSYEQYF. V usage is TRBV6-1 and J usage is TRBJ2-7, with 13 bases matching TRBD2. The CDR3 contains 16 residues. The V gene end was trimmed by 8 bases and the J gene end by 0 bases; junction bases not matched to a gene: 7. Germline V gene sequence: CDR1 MNHNS, CDR2 SASEGT.

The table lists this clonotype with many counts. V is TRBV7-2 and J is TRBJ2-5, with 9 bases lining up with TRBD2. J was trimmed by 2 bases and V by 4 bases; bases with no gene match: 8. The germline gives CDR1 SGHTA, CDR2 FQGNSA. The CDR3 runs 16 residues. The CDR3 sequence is CASSSSRLAAQETQYF. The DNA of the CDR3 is TGTGCCAGCAGCTCCAGCAGACTAGCGGCACAAGAGACCCAGTACTTC.

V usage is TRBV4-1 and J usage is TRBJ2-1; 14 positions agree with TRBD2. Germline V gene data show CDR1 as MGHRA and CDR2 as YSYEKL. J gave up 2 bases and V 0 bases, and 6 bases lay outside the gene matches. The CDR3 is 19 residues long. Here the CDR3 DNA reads TGCGCCAGCAGCCAAGATCCGGGACTAGCGGGAGAGGCCTACAATGAGCAGTTCTTC. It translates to CASSQDPGLAGEAYNEQFF.

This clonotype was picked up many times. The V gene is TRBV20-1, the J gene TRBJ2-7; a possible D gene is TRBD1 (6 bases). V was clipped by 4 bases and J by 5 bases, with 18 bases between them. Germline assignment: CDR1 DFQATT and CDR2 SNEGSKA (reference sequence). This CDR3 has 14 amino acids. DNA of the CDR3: TGCAGTGCTAACAACCGGGACACTCTCCACGAGCAGTACTTC. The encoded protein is CSANNRDTLHEQYF.

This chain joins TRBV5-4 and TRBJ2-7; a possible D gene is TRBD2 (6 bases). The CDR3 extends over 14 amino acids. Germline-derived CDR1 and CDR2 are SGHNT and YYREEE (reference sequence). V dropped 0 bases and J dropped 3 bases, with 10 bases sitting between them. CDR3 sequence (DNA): TGTGCCAGCAGCTTGGGGGCGGGAAACTACGAGCAGTACTTC. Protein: CASSLGAGNYEQYF.